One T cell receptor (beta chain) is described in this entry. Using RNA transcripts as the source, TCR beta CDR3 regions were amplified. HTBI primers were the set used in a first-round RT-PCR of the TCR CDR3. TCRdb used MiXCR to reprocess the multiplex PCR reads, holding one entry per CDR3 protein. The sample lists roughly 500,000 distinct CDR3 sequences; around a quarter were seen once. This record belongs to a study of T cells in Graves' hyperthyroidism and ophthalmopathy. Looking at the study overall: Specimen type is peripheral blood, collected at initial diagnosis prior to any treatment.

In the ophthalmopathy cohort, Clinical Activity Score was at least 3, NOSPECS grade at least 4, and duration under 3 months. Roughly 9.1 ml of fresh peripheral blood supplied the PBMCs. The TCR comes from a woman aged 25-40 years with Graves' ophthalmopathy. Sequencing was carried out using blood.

CDR3 DNA sequence: TGTGCCAGCAGTGGGACTAGCGGGAGGGCCAAAGTTTTACGAGAGACCCAGTACTTC. It is translated as CASSGTSGRAKVLRETQYF. The chain joins TRBV28 to TRBJ2-5; 16 bases are a match to TRBD2. Germline V gene data show CDR1 as MDHEN and CDR2 as SYDVKM. The V and J ends lost 5 bases and 4 bases, in that order; junction bases with no gene match: 13. This CDR3 comprises 19 residues.